The TCR beta chain under discussion was sequenced for a study of graft-versus-host responses after intestinal transplantation. The method was immunoSEQ multiplex PCR; TCRdb's version includes in-frame clones alone and lacks a portion of them. The table includes more than 13,000 clones, under 80% detected once. This clone has a handful of counts. Graft samples were processed, releasing intraepithelial and lamina propria lymphocytes. Germline V gene sequence: CDR1 SGDLS, CDR2 YYNGEE. There are 14 residues in the CDR3. Trimming cost V 0 bases and J 4 bases; bases outside gene matches: 3. The origin of this receptor is a human patient who received an intestinal transplant, so some T cells may come from the graft donor. The sample was ileum tissue, taken around 640 days after intestinal transplantation. The rearrangement uses TRBV9 and TRBJ2-5; TRBD1 matches at 7 bases. The CDR3 coding sequence is TGTGCCAGCAGCGTAGGGGGACAGTCAGAGACCCAGTACTTC. Translated: CASSVGGQSETQYF.